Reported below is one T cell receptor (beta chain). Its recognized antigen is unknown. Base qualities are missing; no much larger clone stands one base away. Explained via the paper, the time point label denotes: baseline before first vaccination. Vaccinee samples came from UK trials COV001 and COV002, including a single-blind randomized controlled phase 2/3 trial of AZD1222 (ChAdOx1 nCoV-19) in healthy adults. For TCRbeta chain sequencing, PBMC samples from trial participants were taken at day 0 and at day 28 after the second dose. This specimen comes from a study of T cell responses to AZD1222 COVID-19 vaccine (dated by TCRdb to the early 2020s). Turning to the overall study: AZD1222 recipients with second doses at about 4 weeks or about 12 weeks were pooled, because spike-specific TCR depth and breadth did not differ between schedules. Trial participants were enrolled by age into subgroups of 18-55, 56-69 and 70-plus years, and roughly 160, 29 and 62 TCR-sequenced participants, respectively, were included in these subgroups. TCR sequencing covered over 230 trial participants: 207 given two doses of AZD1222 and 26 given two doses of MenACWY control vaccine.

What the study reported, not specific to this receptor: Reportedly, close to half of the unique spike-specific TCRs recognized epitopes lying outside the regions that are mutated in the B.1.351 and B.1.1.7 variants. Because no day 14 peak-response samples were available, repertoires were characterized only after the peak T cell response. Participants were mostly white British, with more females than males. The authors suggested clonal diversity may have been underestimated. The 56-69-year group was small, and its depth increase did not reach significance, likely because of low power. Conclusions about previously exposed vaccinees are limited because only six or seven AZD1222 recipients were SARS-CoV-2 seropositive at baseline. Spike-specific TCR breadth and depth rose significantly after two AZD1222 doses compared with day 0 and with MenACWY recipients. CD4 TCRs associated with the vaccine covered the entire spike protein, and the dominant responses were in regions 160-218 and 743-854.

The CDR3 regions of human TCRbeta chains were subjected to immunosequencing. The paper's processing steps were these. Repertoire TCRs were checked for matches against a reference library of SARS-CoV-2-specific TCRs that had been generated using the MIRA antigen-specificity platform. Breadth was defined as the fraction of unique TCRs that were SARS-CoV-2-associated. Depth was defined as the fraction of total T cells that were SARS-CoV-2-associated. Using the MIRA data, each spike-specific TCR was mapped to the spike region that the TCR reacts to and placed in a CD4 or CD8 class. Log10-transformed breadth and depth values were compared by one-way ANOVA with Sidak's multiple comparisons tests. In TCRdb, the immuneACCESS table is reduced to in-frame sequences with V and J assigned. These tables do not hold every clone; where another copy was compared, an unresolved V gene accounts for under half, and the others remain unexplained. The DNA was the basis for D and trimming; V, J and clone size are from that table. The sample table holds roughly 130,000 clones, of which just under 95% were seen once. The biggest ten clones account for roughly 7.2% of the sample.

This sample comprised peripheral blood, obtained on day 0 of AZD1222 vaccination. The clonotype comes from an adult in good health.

The CDR3 corresponds to CASTLGTGVGEQYF. The DNA reads as follows: TGTGCCAGCACACTTGGGACAGGGGTGGGGGAGCAGTACTTC. This chain joins TRBV2 to TRBJ2-7, and TRBD1 aligns with 10 junction nucleotides. Via the germline V gene, CDR1 is SNHLY and CDR2 FYNNEI. The CDR3 starts with the cysteine, ends with the phenylalanine, and has 14 residues. Just the 42-base CDR3 DNA is kept, in frame starting at base 1. Trimming leaves V shorter by 7 bases and J shorter by 7 bases, with the junction holding 10 bases beyond the gene matches. Joined to the reference TRBV2 and TRBJ2-7 proteins, this CDR3 gives the full variable domain: EPEVTQTPSHQVTQMGQEVILRCVPISNHLYFYWYRQILGQKVEFLVSFYNNEISEKSEIFDDQFSVERPDGSNFTLKIRSTKLEDSAMYFCASTLGTGVGEQYFGPGTRLTVT.